This T cell receptor beta chain stems from a study of T cells in Graves' hyperthyroidism and ophthalmopathy. The overall study: Peripheral blood samples were taken at initial diagnosis, prior to any treatment.

A note on this clonotype: The antigen remains undetermined.

Patients were excluded because of uncontrolled infection, other autoimmune disease, pregnancy or lactation. It was 8 to 10 ml of fresh peripheral blood that supplied the PBMCs. Germline lookup yields CDR1 SGHRS and CDR2 YFSETQ. V lost 3 bases, J lost 0 bases, and 9 bases lay in between. The CDR3 runs to 14 residues. Study-wide points: The model identified upcoming ophthalmopathy a median approximately 6.5 months ahead of onset.

There were TCR beta CDR3 regions amplified from RNA transcripts. The HTBI primer set served for first-round RT-PCR of the TCR CDR3. TCRdb passed the multiplex PCR reads through MiXCR, listing each CDR3 protein once. The table shows about 300,000 distinct CDR3 sequences, with roughly 19% occurring only once. The sequence came from a man in his fifties or sixties with Graves' ophthalmopathy. The sample was blood. This chain links TRBV5-1 with TRBJ1-1, with D uncertain. DNA for the CDR3: TGCGCCAGCAGCTCCCGTCCTATGAACACTGAAGCTTTCTTT. Translation: CASSSRPMNTEAFF.